This TCR beta chain was identified during a study of T cell changes during pregnancy in multiple sclerosis. The CDR3 totals 15 residues. Clones were sequenced by immunoSEQ multiplex PCR, and TCRdb holds only the in-frame ones, with some missing. The sample lists about 77,000 clones, 93% occurring once. The V gene is TRBV1, the J gene TRBJ2-1; the listed D gene, TRBD2, was not tested against the DNA. TRBV1 is given as a pseudogene. The source material was peripheral blood, sampled after pregnancy. The receptor's source is a female donor in good health, enrolled as a control in a pregnancy study. Here the CDR3 DNA reads TGCACCAGCAGCCACGGACTACTCCACTTTATGGAGCAGTTCTTC. Its protein product is CTSSHGLLHFMEQFF.